This section outlines one T cell receptor (beta chain) sequence together with its context. There is no known antigen for this receptor. Base quality data are lacking; no much larger clone is found one base away. Collaborating institutions collected whole blood in K2EDTA tubes following their own protocols. Collaborator samples were shipped for TCRbeta analysis as frozen whole blood, isolated PBMCs, or DNA extracted from either sample type. The V and J ends are trimmed by 4 bases and 9 bases, leaving 14 bases between them. The CDR3 runs 13 amino acids, cysteine and phenylalanine included. CDR3 DNA only is kept here, 39 bases in frame from base 1. CDR1 and CDR2 are read off the germline V gene as SGHDT and YYEEEE. The data were obtained in a study of blood T cell repertoires in COVID-19 (TCRdb year 2020). Regarding the research as a whole: The collaborator samples originated in the United States, Italy and Spain and spanned the acute and convalescent phases of COVID-19. The prospective study material was composed of cDNA or gDNA derived from T cells, B-cell-depleted T cells, or PBMCs. Deeply sampled blood TCRbeta repertoires from subjects exposed to, actively infected with, or recovered from COVID-19 were included in the dataset. The repertoires were made available in a free public database intended to serve as a resource for research on the immune response to SARS-CoV-2. Samples were obtained from the ongoing ImmuneRACE study (first 160 participants) and from some 1,300 subjects provided by 6 global collaborators. Nearly every sample came with metadata listing a de-identified subject ID, COVID-19 status, age in years and sex. HLA class I and class II types, where available, came from metadata supplied by the sample provider rather than from assay-based typing.

The immunoSEQ Assay, a bias-controlled multiplex PCR, was used to amplify TCRbeta CDR3 regions from genomic DNA. As for the authors' bioinformatics: The number of nucleated cells in each sample was estimated by amplification of reference gene primers within the assay. Sequence reads were collapsed and filtered to measure the absolute abundance of every unique TCRbeta CDR3 rearrangement. For each sample, productive Simpson clonality was calculated as the square root of Simpson's diversity index across productive rearrangements. Entries here come from immuneACCESS through TCRdb and include only in-frame sequences with V and J called. Some clones fail to appear in such tables; in the studies checked, an unresolved V gene covers under half of the shortfall, and the cause of the remainder is unknown. That table gives V, J and clone size, and the DNA gave D and trimming. This sample holds tens of thousands of clones; 70% to 85% were observed only once. The ten largest clones represent 26% of the sample.

Overall study outcomes, separate from this receptor: Clinical and demographic metadata were provided uncurated, with the amount varying by source and participant.

The chain was built from TRBV5-6 and TRBJ2-1, and perhaps TRBD2 as D gene, on 7 matching bases. Sample: peripheral blood. The sequence was collected from a man aged 55 to 70 with active or convalescent COVID-19. The CDR3 loop reads CASSTGGLLEQFF. The bases are TGTGCCAGCAGCACCGGGGGGCTACTTGAGCAGTTCTTC.